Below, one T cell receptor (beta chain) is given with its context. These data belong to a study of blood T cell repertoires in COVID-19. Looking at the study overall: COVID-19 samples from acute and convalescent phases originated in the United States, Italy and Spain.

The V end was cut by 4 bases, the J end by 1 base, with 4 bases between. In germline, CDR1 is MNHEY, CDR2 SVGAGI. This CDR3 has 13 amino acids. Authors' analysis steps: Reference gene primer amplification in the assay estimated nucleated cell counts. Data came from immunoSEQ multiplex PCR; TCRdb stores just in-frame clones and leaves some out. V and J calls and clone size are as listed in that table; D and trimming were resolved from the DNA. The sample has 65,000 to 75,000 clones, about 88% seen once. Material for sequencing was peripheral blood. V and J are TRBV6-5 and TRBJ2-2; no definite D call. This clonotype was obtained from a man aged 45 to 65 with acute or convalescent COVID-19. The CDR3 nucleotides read TGTGCCAGCAGTTCGGGGAACACCGGGGAGCTGTTTTTT. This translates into CASSSGNTGELFF.